This T cell receptor beta chain is drawn from a study of CD8 T cells in ankylosing spondylitis. The study's findings and limits: Seemingly distinctive of ankylosing spondylitis blood was a TCR beta motif formed by eight highly homologous variants. Disease-linked clones reportedly concentrated significantly in matched ankylosing spondylitis synovial fluid. Clones linked to disease, bearing a CD8+ phenotype, were relatively rare in peripheral blood.

Germline V CDR1 and CDR2: MNHNS, SASEGT. This CDR3 is 14 amino acids long. The V gene lost 8 bases and the J gene lost 1 base, with 15 bases spanning the gap. The authors made TCR beta libraries by quantitative 5'-RACE with molecular barcodes. MiXCR, applied by TCRdb to the 5' RACE reads, yields one record per CDR3 protein. This sample has about 440,000 distinct CDR3 sequences, with 17% found just once. This clonotype was recorded a few times. Its antigen is as yet unknown. The sequence derives from a male donor with ankylosing spondylitis. The sample was blood, either unsorted or a sorted T cell fraction (not recorded which). This rearrangement joins TRBV6-1 to TRBJ2-7; D uncertain. CDR3 in DNA: TGTGCCAGCCGCACTCTAGAGGCTTCCTACGAGCAGTACTTC. This encodes CASRTLEASYEQYF.